This entry is about one T cell receptor (beta chain). Its antigen is still unknown. This CDR3 has 16 residues. V gave up 3 bases and J gave up 4 bases; unmatched junction bases: 6. Germline V CDR1 and CDR2: SGHAT, FQNNGV. This entry comes from a study of beta chain features in type 1 diabetes. Study-level background: Patients looked much like healthy donors when it came to age, gender and cell yields. Study observations and caveats: cDNA-based reads could over-represent cells with high TCR expression. VDJ junctions sequenced from type 1 diabetes patients showed fewer insertions and more deletions. All four CD4+ subsets from Type 1 diabetes patients carried moderately but significantly shorter TCRB CDR3s.

Sequenced material consisted of expressed TCRB transcripts (all of the isolated RNA was reverse transcribed). Method: immunoSEQ multiplex PCR; TCRdb's copy keeps in-frame clones and lacks some. The sample has under 850,000 clones; around 15% are singletons. The rearrangement joins TRBV11-2 to TRBJ2-5; TRBD2 aligns across 12 bases. The receptor's source is a man aged 18-30 years with type 1 diabetes. What was sequenced was naive CD4+ T cells from blood. CDR3 nucleotides: TGTGCCAGCAGCTTTGTACAGACTAGCGGGGGAGAGACCCAGTACTTC. It is translated as CASSFVQTSGGETQYF.